The entry below describes one TCR beta chain. Breast cancer patients provided tissue from their axillary draining lymph nodes. From the multiplex PCR reads, TCRdb called clonotypes with MiXCR, one entry per CDR3 protein. The data contain hundreds of thousands of distinct CDR3 sequences, approximately 29% of them singletons. The CDR3 totals 15 residues. CDR1 SEHNR and CDR2 FQNEAQ come from the germline V gene (reference sequence). With 6 bases removed from V and 11 bases from J, the gap between germline ends came to 24 bases. These data belong to a study of breast tumors, draining lymph nodes, adjacent tissues.

The sample consisted of axillary lymph node tissue. The chain uses TRBV7-9 and TRBJ2-3; a weak D match, TRBD2 (6 bases). The receptor comes from a female donor with breast cancer. Some clones in this sample may be carry-over from other donors' samples. CDR3 sequence: CASSQPGLPYNEQYF. CDR3 DNA: TGTGCCAGCAGTCAACCGGGACTCCCCTACAATGAGCAGTATTTT.